This entry is about one T cell receptor (beta chain). The sample is drawn from a study of cytomegalovirus exposure and HLA in healthy donors. CDR3 length equals 14 residues. The V and J ends lost 1 base and 6 bases respectively, with 13 bases between them. CDR1 is SSHAT and CDR2 is FNYEAQ in the germline V gene (reference sequence). PCR employed 60 Vbeta and 13 Jbeta primers. Produced via immunoSEQ multiplex PCR; TCRdb's table is partial and in-frame only. There are 150,000 to 200,000 clones in the sample; around 82% occur only once, and roughly 2.3% lies in the top ten. The genes are TRBV7-7 and TRBJ2-7; weak D call: TRBD1 (6 bases). This receptor was obtained from a man between 60 and 75 years old in good health and CMV-seronegative. Input material: PBMCs. This CDR3 is CASSLGQGTGEQYF. In DNA form, the CDR3 reads TGTGCCAGCAGCTTAGGGCAGGGGACGGGCGAGCAGTACTTC. Filled out from reference TRBV7-7 and TRBJ2-7, the complete variable domain reads GAGVSQSPRYKVTKRGQDVTLRCDPISSHATLYWYQQALGQGPEFLTYFNYEAQPDKSGLPSDRFSAERPEGSISTLTIQRTEQRDSAMYRCASSLGQGTGEQYFGPGTRLTVT.